This paragraph covers one T cell receptor (beta chain) sequence. No antigen is known for it. No much larger clone exists at a distance of one base, and base qualities are not known. The data were obtained in a study of blood T cell repertoires in COVID-19 (TCRdb year 2020). About the full investigation: Samples covering the acute and convalescent phases of COVID-19 were provided by collaborators in the United States, Italy and Spain. The material from the prospective study consisted of cDNA or gDNA derived from T cells, B-cell-depleted T cells, or PBMCs. The dataset comprised deeply sampled blood TCRbeta repertoires from subjects exposed to, actively infected with, or recovered from COVID-19. The repertoires were released in a freely available public database meant as a resource for research on the immune response to SARS-CoV-2. Samples were obtained from the ongoing ImmuneRACE study (first 160 participants) and from some 1,200 subjects provided by 6 global collaborators. Nearly every sample came with metadata listing a de-identified subject ID, COVID-19 status, age in years and sex. Where HLA class I and class II types were available, the types were taken from metadata supplied by the sample provider, not from assay-based typing.

V sheds 1 base and J sheds 5 bases, leaving 13 bases between their ends. The CDR3 measures 14 amino acids from cysteine to phenylalanine. The DNA shown is the 42-base CDR3, in frame from base 1. The germline V gene specifies SGHDT as CDR1 and YYEEEE as CDR2. The full study reports these points: The quantity of clinical and demographic metadata differed by source and by participant and was supplied without curation.

In Seattle, one collaborating source enrolled patients while the infection was active and tracked those patients longitudinally over the course of disease. Collaborating institutions collected whole blood in K2EDTA tubes following their own protocols. For TCRbeta analysis, collaborators shipped samples as frozen whole blood, isolated PBMCs, or DNA extracted from either of those sample types. The immunoSEQ Assay, a bias-controlled multiplex PCR, was used to amplify TCRbeta CDR3 regions from genomic DNA. The authors processed their data as follows. The number of nucleated cells in each sample was estimated from the amplification of reference gene primers within the assay. Sequence reads were collapsed and filtered to measure the absolute abundance of every unique TCRbeta CDR3 rearrangement. For each sample, productive Simpson clonality was calculated as the square root of Simpson's diversity index across productive rearrangements. TCRdb limited this immuneACCESS table to in-frame rearrangements with V and J called. A share of clones is missing; checked studies link under half to unresolved V genes, and the rest is unexplained. The DNA gave D and trimming, while V, J and clone size come from that table. The sample yields about 200,000 clones; 82% were counted once. The ten largest clones take up approximately 8.1% of the sample.

The chain is encoded by TRBV5-6 joined to TRBJ2-7; the D segment could be TRBD1, given 6 matching bases. The sequence was obtained from a woman between 55 and 75 years old with COVID-19, enrolled during active disease. The sample was peripheral blood. The CDR3: CASSLPAGANEQYF. At the DNA level, the sequence is TGTGCCAGCAGCTTGCCAGCAGGGGCCAACGAGCAGTACTTC.